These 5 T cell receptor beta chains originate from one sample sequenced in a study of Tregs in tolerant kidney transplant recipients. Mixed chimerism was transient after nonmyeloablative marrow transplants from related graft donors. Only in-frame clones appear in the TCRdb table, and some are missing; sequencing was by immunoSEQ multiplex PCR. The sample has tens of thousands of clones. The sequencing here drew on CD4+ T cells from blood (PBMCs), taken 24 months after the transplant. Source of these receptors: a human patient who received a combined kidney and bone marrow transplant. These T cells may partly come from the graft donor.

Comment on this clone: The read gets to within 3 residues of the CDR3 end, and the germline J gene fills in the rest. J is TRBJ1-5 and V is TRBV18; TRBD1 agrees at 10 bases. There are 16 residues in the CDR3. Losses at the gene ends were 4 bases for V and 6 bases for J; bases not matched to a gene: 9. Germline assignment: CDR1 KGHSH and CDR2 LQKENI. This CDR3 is CASSLFGTGEGQPQHF. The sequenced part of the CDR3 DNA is TGTGCCAGCTCACTATTCGGGACAGGGGAGGGTCAGCCC.

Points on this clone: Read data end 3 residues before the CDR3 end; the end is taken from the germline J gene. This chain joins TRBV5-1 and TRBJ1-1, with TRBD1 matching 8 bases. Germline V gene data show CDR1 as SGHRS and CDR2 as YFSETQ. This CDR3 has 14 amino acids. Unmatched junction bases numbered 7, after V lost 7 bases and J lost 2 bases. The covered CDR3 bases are TGCGCCAGCGTTACCGGGACAGGCAACACTGAA. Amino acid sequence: CASVTGTGNTE. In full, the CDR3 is CASVTGTGNTEAFF.

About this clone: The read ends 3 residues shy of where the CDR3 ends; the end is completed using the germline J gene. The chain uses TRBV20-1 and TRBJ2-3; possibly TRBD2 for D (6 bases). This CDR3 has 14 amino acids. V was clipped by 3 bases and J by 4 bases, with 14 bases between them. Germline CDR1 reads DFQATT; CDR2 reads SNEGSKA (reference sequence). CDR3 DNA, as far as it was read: TGCAGTGCTAGCCGTACTAGCTTTCCAGATACG. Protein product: CSASRTSFPDT. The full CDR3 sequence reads CSASRTSFPDTQYF.

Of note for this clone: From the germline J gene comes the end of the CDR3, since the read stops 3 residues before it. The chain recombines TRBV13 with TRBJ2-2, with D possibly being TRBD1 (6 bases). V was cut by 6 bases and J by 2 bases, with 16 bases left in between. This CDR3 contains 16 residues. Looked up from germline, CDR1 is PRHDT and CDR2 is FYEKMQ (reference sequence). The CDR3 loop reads CASSSPGTQNTGELFF. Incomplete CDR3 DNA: TGTGCCAGCAGTTCCCCCGGGACACAAAACACCGGGGAG.

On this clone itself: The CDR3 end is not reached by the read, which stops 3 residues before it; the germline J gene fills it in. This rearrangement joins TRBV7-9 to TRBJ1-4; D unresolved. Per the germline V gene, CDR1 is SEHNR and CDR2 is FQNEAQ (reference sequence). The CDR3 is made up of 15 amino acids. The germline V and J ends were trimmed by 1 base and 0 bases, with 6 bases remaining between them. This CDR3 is CASSLVTATNEKLFF. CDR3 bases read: TGTGCCAGCAGCTTAGTTACAGCAACTAATGAAAAA.